This T cell receptor (beta chain) was observed in a study of T cell changes during pregnancy in multiple sclerosis. The data were produced by immunoSEQ multiplex PCR, yet TCRdb's version contains in-frame clones alone and is incomplete. The table lists 30,000 to 35,000 clones, about nine tenths of them singletons, with about 11% in the top ten. From germline, CDR1 is SGHAT and CDR2 FQNNGV. CDR3 size: 14 residues. V was shortened by 5 bases and J by 6 bases, with 17 bases between the two germline ends. The origin of this receptor is a female donor with multiple sclerosis, enrolled in a pregnancy study. The sequencing here drew on CD8+ T cells from peripheral blood mononuclear cells, taken before pregnancy. The rearrangement uses TRBV11-2 and TRBJ2-7; the D gene is possibly TRBD1 (5 bases). CDR3 amino acids: CASSPLTGRGEQYF. In DNA form, the CDR3 reads TGTGCCAGCAGCCCCCTAACAGGAAGGGGCGAGCAGTACTTC.